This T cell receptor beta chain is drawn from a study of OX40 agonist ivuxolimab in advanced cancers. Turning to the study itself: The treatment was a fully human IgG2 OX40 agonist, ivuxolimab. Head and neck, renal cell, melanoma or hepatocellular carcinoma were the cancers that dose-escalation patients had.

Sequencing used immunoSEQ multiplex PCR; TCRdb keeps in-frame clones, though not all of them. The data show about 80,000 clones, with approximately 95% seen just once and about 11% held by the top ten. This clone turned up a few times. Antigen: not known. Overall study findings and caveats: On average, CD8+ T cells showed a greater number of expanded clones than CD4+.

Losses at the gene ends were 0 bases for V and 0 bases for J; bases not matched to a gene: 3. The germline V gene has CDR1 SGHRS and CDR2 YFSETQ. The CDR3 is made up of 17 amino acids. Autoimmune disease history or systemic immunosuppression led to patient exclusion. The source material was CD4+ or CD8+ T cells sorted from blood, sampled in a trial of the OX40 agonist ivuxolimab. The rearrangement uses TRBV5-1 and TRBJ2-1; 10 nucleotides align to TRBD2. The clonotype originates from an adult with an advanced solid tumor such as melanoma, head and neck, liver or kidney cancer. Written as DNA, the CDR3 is TGCGCCAGCAGCTTGGAGGCTAGCGGGAGCTCCTACAATGAGCAGTTCTTC. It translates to CASSLEASGSSYNEQFF.